Sequencing of this T cell receptor beta chain was carried out in a study of T-cell reconstitution after alpha-beta-depleted transplantation in children. Researchers prepared the TCRbeta library using unique molecular identifiers, the study reports. From the PCR reads, TCRdb called clonotypes with MiXCR, one entry per CDR3 protein. This sample has roughly 490,000 distinct CDR3 sequences, with about an eighth found just once. J gave up 5 bases and V 3 bases, and 6 bases lay outside the gene matches. Germline CDR1 reads MDHEN; CDR2 reads SYDVKM. The CDR3 runs to 15 residues. This clonotype appeared a few times.

The sequencing here drew on PBMCs, mostly from graft donor cells, taken 180 days after TCRalphabeta/CD19-depleted stem cell transplant. This receptor was obtained from a female patient between 2 and 15 years old who had a stem cell transplant for aplastic anemia, so the T cells may come from the graft donor. The rearrangement uses TRBV28 and TRBJ1-5, with 8 positions matching TRBD1. CDR3 nucleotide sequence: TGTGCCAGCAGTTTGTATACAGGGGGGCATCAGCCCCAGCATTTT. This encodes CASSLYTGGHQPQHF.